What follows are 14 T cell receptor beta chains derived from one specimen sequenced in a study of OX40 agonist ivuxolimab in advanced cancers. The assay was immunoSEQ multiplex PCR, and TCRdb's table has in-frame clones only and misses some. Of 80,000 to 95,000 clones listed, approximately 90% are singletons. The sequencing used CD4+ or CD8+ T cells sorted from blood, collected in a trial of the OX40 agonist ivuxolimab. The receptors shown here come from an adult with an advanced solid tumor such as melanoma, head and neck, liver or kidney cancer.

V gene TRBV7-2 combines with J gene TRBJ1-2; perhaps TRBD1 as D (6 bases). Germline values: CDR1 SGHTA, CDR2 FQGNSA. Between the trimmed V and J ends, which lost 5 bases and 8 bases, there was a span of 21 bases. This CDR3 is built from 15 residues. The CDR3 loop is CASSKQAGGAEGYTF. In DNA form, the CDR3 reads TGTGCCAGCAGCAAACAGGCCGGGGGCGCGGAGGGCTACACCTTC.

This clone was recorded a few times. The chain carries TRBV5-1 and TRBJ2-7; possibly TRBD2 for D (6 bases). With 8 bases removed from V and 4 bases from J, the gap between germline ends came to 10 bases. The CDR3 has 11 amino acids. In germline, CDR1 is SGHRS, CDR2 YFSETQ. The CDR3 here is CASGGAYEQYF. CDR3 DNA sequence: TGCGCCAGTGGAGGGGCGTACGAGCAGTACTTC. Filled out from reference TRBV5-1 and TRBJ2-7, the complete variable domain reads KAGVTQTPRYLIKTRGQQVTLSCSPISGHRSVSWYQQTPGQGLQFLFEYFSETQRNKGNFPGRFSGRQFSNSRSEMNVSTLELGDSALYLCASGGAYEQYFGPGTRLTVT.

The chain uses TRBV9 and TRBJ1-4, with a tentative D call TRBD1 (6 bases). Germline loops: CDR1 SGDLS, CDR2 YYNGEE. The length of the CDR3 is 15 residues. V lost 3 bases to trimming and J lost 9 bases, with 18 bases between them. The DNA of the CDR3 is TGTGCCAGCAGCGCAAAGACAGGACCGAGTAAAAAACTGTTTTTT. This encodes CASSAKTGPSKKLFF.

This sequence joins TRBV6-5 and TRBJ2-7; D remains ambiguous. Germline values: CDR1 MNHEY, CDR2 SVGAGI. The CDR3 length is 13 residues. V was pared by 6 bases and J by 0 bases, with 9 bases between. As DNA, the CDR3 is TGTGCCAGCAGGGCCTCGGGCTCCTACGAGCAGTACTTC. Translation: CASRASGSYEQYF.

The rearrangement links TRBV6-5 to TRBJ1-1; D is unclear. The germline gives CDR1 MNHEY, CDR2 SVGAGI. V shed 1 base and J shed 1 base, with 10 bases lying between them. The CDR3 covers 15 residues. The DNA of the CDR3 is TGTGCCAGCAGTTACTTAGACATTCGGAACACTGAAGCTTTCTTT. The encoded protein is CASSYLDIRNTEAFF.

The chain recombines TRBV2 with TRBJ1-2, with D uncertain. The CDR3 loop spans 13 amino acids. Trimming took off 1 base at V and 6 bases at J, with 9 bases between the two ends. Germline V gene lookup returns CDR1 SNHLY and CDR2 FYNNEI. The CDR3 nucleotides are TGTGCCAGCAGTGAAGACGTGGGAGATGGCTACACCTTC. It translates to CASSEDVGDGYTF.

The chain recombines TRBV15 with TRBJ2-5, with no clear D. The CDR3 sequence is 13 residues long. The germline gives CDR1 LNHNV, CDR2 YYDKDF (reference sequence). The ends were cut back, 0 bases at V and 4 bases at J, with 6 bases in the middle. This CDR3 is CATSRDQRETQYF. CDR3 nucleotides: TGTGCCACCAGCAGAGATCAGAGAGAGACCCAGTACTTC.

This chain links TRBV21-1 with TRBJ2-2; the table gives TRBD2 as D, unverified against the DNA. TRBV21-1 corresponds to a pseudogene. CDR3 length equals 19 residues. CDR3 in amino acids: CATRAVADYKTTNTGELFF. The CDR3 coding sequence is TGTGCCACCCGAGCCGTGGCGGATTATAAAACAACGAACACCGGGGAGCTGTTTTTT.

The chain recombines TRBV19 with TRBJ2-2; 8 bases match TRBD2. V lost 5 bases and J lost 5; bases outside the gene matches: 7. The CDR3 totals 15 residues. Per germline, CDR1 LNHDA and CDR2 SQIVND (reference sequence). In DNA, the CDR3 is TGTGCCAGTAGTCTCGGACTAGCAGGTACCGGGGAGCTGTTTTTT. Protein sequence: CASSLGLAGTGELFF. Filled out from reference TRBV19 and TRBJ2-2, the complete variable domain reads DGGITQSPKYLFRKEGQNVTLSCEQNLNHDAMYWYRQDPGQGLRLIYYSQIVNDFQKGDIAEGYSVSREKKESFPLTVTSAQKNPTAFYLCASSLGLAGTGELFFGEGSRLTVL.

The chain links TRBV5-4 to TRBJ1-2; weak D call: TRBD1 (5 bases). Germline V gene sequence: CDR1 SGHNT, CDR2 YYREEE (reference sequence). CDR3 length: 14 residues. V lost 1 base, J lost 4 bases, and 11 bases lay in between. This CDR3 is CASSLKDNLYGYTF. For the CDR3, the DNA is TGTGCCAGCAGCTTGAAGGACAACCTCTATGGCTACACCTTC.

The chain employs TRBV5-1 and TRBJ1-5; D not certain. Between the trimmed V and J ends, which lost 2 bases and 4 bases, there was a span of 7 bases. The CDR3 sequence is 13 residues long. Germline V lookup: CDR1 SGHRS, CDR2 YFSETQ. This CDR3 is CASSLEFNQPQHF. The CDR3 DNA is TGCGCCAGCAGCTTAGAATTTAATCAGCCCCAGCATTTT.

This sequence joins TRBV29-1 and TRBJ1-2, with TRBD1 matching over 7 bases. The CDR3 is made up of 14 amino acids. V shed 0 bases, J shed 6 bases, and the junction held 7 bases outside the gene matches. Germline assignment: CDR1 SQVTM and CDR2 ANQGSEA. The chain's CDR3 is CSVEDRRQGDGYTF. In nucleotides, the CDR3 is TGCAGCGTTGAAGATCGGCGACAGGGTGATGGCTACACCTTC.

The CDR3 loop is CASSLLAISNYGYTF. The CDR3, as DNA: TGTGCCAGCAGCTTATTAGCCATTTCTAACTATGGCTACACCTTC. The chain is built from TRBV7-8 and TRBJ1-2; no reliable D call. Trimming took off 2 bases at V and 0 bases at J, with 10 bases between the two ends. The CDR3 consists of 15 residues. The germline CDR1 and CDR2 sequences are SGHVS and FQNEAQ.

The rearrangement links TRBV6-6 to TRBJ2-7, with 8 bases that match TRBD1. Trimming cost V 2 bases and J 2 bases; bases outside gene matches: 2. Germline V gives CDR1 MNHNY, CDR2 SVGAGI (reference sequence). This CDR3 comprises 14 residues. For the CDR3, the DNA is TGTGCCAGCAGTTACAGGGACAGGACCTACGAGCAGTACTTC. Protein product: CASSYRDRTYEQYF.